This TCR beta chain came from a study of vaccination and CD4 T cells after COVID-19. Regarding treatment: roughly ten-day PBMC culture with coronavirus spike peptide pools or control peptides (ViraFEST assay). Trimming removed 3 bases from V and 7 bases from J; junction bases left unmatched: 8. Germline CDR1 is KGHSH and CDR2 is LQKENI. The CDR3 loop spans 15 amino acids. An Oncomine TCR Beta short-read assay was used to sequence the DNA from cultured CD4+ T cells. TCRdb reprocessed the PCR reads with MiXCR, giving one entry per CDR3 protein. The data show some 13,000 distinct CDR3 sequences, approximately 40% seen once. Of note for this clonotype: Its antigen is as yet unknown.

The specimen was CD4+ T cells from blood, cultured in vitro. The J gene is TRBJ2-1, the V gene TRBV18; 8 positions match TRBD1. The source of this sequence is a human donor who had recovered from COVID-19. CDR3 sequence: CASSPPSRGRNEQFF. CDR3 sequence (DNA): TGTGCCAGCTCACCCCCGAGCAGGGGGCGAAATGAGCAGTTCTTC.